Listed below are T cell receptor beta chains from one sample, sequenced in a study of T cell responses to AZD1222 COVID-19 vaccine. Repertoires were generated with immunoSEQ multiplex PCR, while TCRdb's copy carries only in-frame clones and drops some. The sample consists of about 120,000 clones, 92% of them appearing once. The specimen was peripheral blood, collected 28 days after the second AZD1222 dose. The receptors here all came from an adult who received the AZD1222 COVID-19 vaccine. Each CDR3 is given with its conserved first and last residue. A D gene is named only where the DNA matches it firmly. Rows may omit the clone size; those that give it use once, few, many or a size class.

clone size: NA
D gene: NA
J gene: TRBJ1-2
V gene: TRBV19
CDR3 DNA: TGTGCCAGTATGTTGGAGGGACGGGCCCATGGCTACACCTTC
CDR3 protein: CASMLEGRAHGYTF

clone size: few
D gene: NA
J gene: TRBJ1-5
V gene: TRBV2
CDR3 DNA: TGTGCCAGCAGTGAAGGTAGGGGTAATCAGCCCCAGCATTTT
CDR3 protein: CASSEGRGNQPQHF

clone size: NA
D gene: TRBD2
J gene: TRBJ2-7
V gene: TRBV28
CDR3 DNA: TGTGCCAGCAGTTTATCTCGGGGGGGGTACGAGCAGTACTTC
CDR3 protein: CASSLSRGGYEQYF

clone size: NA
D gene: TRBD2
J gene: TRBJ2-7
V gene: TRBV7-3
CDR3 DNA: TGTGCCAGCAGCTTAAGGGGAGGGACGAACGAGCAGTACTTC
CDR3 protein: CASSLRGGTNEQYF

clone size: NA
D gene: TRBD2
J gene: TRBJ2-1
V gene: TRBV5-8
CDR3 DNA: TGTGCCAGCAGCTTGATTCCCGGACTAGCGGGAGGGTCCTACAATGAGCAGTTCTTC
CDR3 protein: CASSLIPGLAGGSYNEQFF

clone size: NA
D gene: NA
J gene: TRBJ2-1
V gene: TRBV6-5
CDR3 DNA: TGTGCCAGCAGTTACACCTTAAAGAGCTCCTACAATGAGCAGTTCTTC
CDR3 protein: CASSYTLKSSYNEQFF

clone size: once
D gene: NA
J gene: TRBJ2-7
V gene: TRBV12-3/TRBV12-4
CDR3 DNA: TGTGCCAGTGCTAGGGGGGACGAGCAGTACTTC
CDR3 protein: CASARGDEQYF

clone size: NA
D gene: NA
J gene: TRBJ1-3
V gene: TRBV6-5
CDR3 DNA: TGTGCCAGCAGTTACTCAGAGTCTGGAAACACCATATATTTT
CDR3 protein: CASSYSESGNTIYF

clone size: NA
D gene: NA
J gene: TRBJ1-2
V gene: TRBV2
CDR3 DNA: TGTGCCAGCAGTACGGGGTTTCGGGGCTACACCTTC
CDR3 protein: CASSTGFRGYTF

clone size: NA
D gene: TRBD1
J gene: TRBJ1-1
V gene: TRBV24-1
CDR3 DNA: TGTGCCACCAGTGATTCCAGGGGGCCGGGGAACACTGAAGCTTTCTTT
CDR3 protein: CATSDSRGPGNTEAFF

clone size: NA
D gene: NA
J gene: TRBJ1-1
V gene: TRBV4-1
CDR3 DNA: TGCGCCAGCAGCCAAGATTTTAAGCAAGCTTTCTTT
CDR3 protein: CASSQDFKQAFF

clone size: NA
D gene: NA
J gene: TRBJ1-5
V gene: TRBV28
CDR3 DNA: TGTGCCAGCAGCCACCGACAGTATAGCAATCAGCCCCAGCATTTT
CDR3 protein: CASSHRQYSNQPQHF

clone size: NA
D gene: NA
J gene: TRBJ2-7
V gene: TRBV28
CDR3 DNA: TGTGCCAGCAGTTTCGGGGAGGGCCCAGAGCGGGGACAATACGAGCAGTACTTC
CDR3 protein: CASSFGEGPERGQYEQYF

clone size: NA
D gene: TRBD1
J gene: TRBJ1-1
V gene: TRBV5-8
CDR3 DNA: TGTGCCAGCAGCTTAAGGGGGGACAGGAACACTGAAGCTTTCTTT
CDR3 protein: CASSLRGDRNTEAFF

clone size: NA
D gene: TRBD1
J gene: TRBJ2-5
V gene: TRBV11-1
CDR3 DNA: TGTGCCAGCAGCAAACAGGGGCCCCGCCAAGAGACCCAGTACTTC
CDR3 protein: CASSKQGPRQETQYF

clone size: NA
D gene: NA
J gene: TRBJ1-6
V gene: TRBV5-4
CDR3 DNA: TGTGCCAGCAGCCCCGGAGGAGGTTCCTATAATTCACCCCTCCACTTT
CDR3 protein: CASSPGGGSYNSPLHF

clone size: NA
D gene: NA
J gene: TRBJ1-2
V gene: TRBV27
CDR3 DNA: TGTGCCAGCAGTCTCACTTCCAGGGCAGGCTACACCTTC
CDR3 protein: CASSLTSRAGYTF

clone size: NA
D gene: NA
J gene: TRBJ2-7
V gene: TRBV27
CDR3 DNA: TGTGCCAGTAACCACAGGGGGGGCTACGAGCAGTACTTC
CDR3 protein: CASNHRGGYEQYF

clone size: NA
D gene: NA
J gene: TRBJ2-3
V gene: TRBV7-9
CDR3 DNA: TGTGCCAGCGAGAATTTCCCGAACACAGATACGCAGTATTTT
CDR3 protein: CASENFPNTDTQYF

clone size: NA
D gene: TRBD2
J gene: TRBJ2-3
V gene: TRBV4-1
CDR3 DNA: TGCGCCAGCAGCCAAGACCTAGCGGGAGAGACAGATACGCAGTATTTT
CDR3 protein: CASSQDLAGETDTQYF

clone size: NA
D gene: NA
J gene: TRBJ1-2
V gene: TRBV28
CDR3 DNA: TGTGCCAGCAGTTTAAGAGGGGTGCACTATGGCTACACCTTC
CDR3 protein: CASSLRGVHYGYTF

clone size: NA
D gene: TRBD2
J gene: TRBJ2-1
V gene: TRBV7-9
CDR3 DNA: TGTGCCAGCAGCTCCCCTAGCGGGAGGGACTACAATGAGCAGTTCTTC
CDR3 protein: CASSSPSGRDYNEQFF

clone size: few
D gene: NA
J gene: TRBJ2-1
V gene: TRBV7-3
CDR3 DNA: TGTGCCAGCAGCTTGGGGTGGGGAACCCTGGGCAATGAGCAGTTCTTC
CDR3 protein: CASSLGWGTLGNEQFF

clone size: NA
D gene: NA
J gene: TRBJ2-7
V gene: TRBV5-4
CDR3 DNA: TGTGCCAGCAGCCGCCAGGGTTCCTACGAGCAGTACTTC
CDR3 protein: CASSRQGSYEQYF

clone size: NA
D gene: NA
J gene: TRBJ2-7
V gene: TRBV27
CDR3 DNA: TGTGCCAGCAGTTTATTGGTCAGGCAGGGTTTCTACGAGCAGTACTTC
CDR3 protein: CASSLLVRQGFYEQYF

clone size: NA
D gene: NA
J gene: TRBJ1-5
V gene: TRBV28
CDR3 DNA: TGTGCCAGCAGATCTACAGGGTCGGGGGACAATCAGCCCCAGCATTTT
CDR3 protein: CASRSTGSGDNQPQHF

clone size: NA
D gene: NA
J gene: TRBJ2-5
V gene: TRBV19
CDR3 DNA: TGTGCCAGTAGTCCCTGGAAGAGGAGCCAAGAGACCCAGTACTTC
CDR3 protein: CASSPWKRSQETQYF

clone size: NA
D gene: TRBD2
J gene: TRBJ2-1
V gene: TRBV4-2
CDR3 DNA: TGTGCCAGCAGCCAAGCGCCGGGACTAGCATCCTACAATGAGCAGTTCTTC
CDR3 protein: CASSQAPGLASYNEQFF

clone size: once
D gene: NA
J gene: TRBJ1-1
V gene: TRBV7-9
CDR3 DNA: TGTGCCAGCAGCCCGTCAGTCTGGGACGTAGGCTTGAACACTGAAGCTTTCTTT
CDR3 protein: CASSPSVWDVGLNTEAFF

clone size: NA
D gene: NA
J gene: TRBJ1-3
V gene: TRBV6-6
CDR3 DNA: TGTGCCAGCAGTTACTCAGGGTCTGGAAACACCATATATTTT
CDR3 protein: CASSYSGSGNTIYF

clone size: NA
D gene: TRBD1
J gene: TRBJ2-1
V gene: TRBV27
CDR3 DNA: TGTGCCAGCCTCGGACAGGGGAATAATGAGCAGTTCTTC
CDR3 protein: CASLGQGNNEQFF

clone size: NA
D gene: TRBD1
J gene: TRBJ2-2
V gene: TRBV7-6
CDR3 DNA: TGTGCCAGCAGCTTGGGAACAGGGGGCAGGATCAACACCGGGGAGCTGTTTTTT
CDR3 protein: CASSLGTGGRINTGELFF

clone size: NA
D gene: NA
J gene: TRBJ1-3
V gene: TRBV9
CDR3 DNA: TGTGCCAGCAGCGTAGGTATCCCTCACAACTCTGGAAACACCATATATTTT
CDR3 protein: CASSVGIPHNSGNTIYF

clone size: NA
D gene: NA
J gene: TRBJ2-2
V gene: TRBV7-2
CDR3 DNA: TGTGCCAGCAGCCCCCACAGGGACCCGACCACCGGGGAGCTGTTTTTT
CDR3 protein: CASSPHRDPTTGELFF

clone size: NA
D gene: TRBD1
J gene: TRBJ1-6
V gene: TRBV28
CDR3 DNA: TGTGCCAGCAGTTTATCTTGGGGACAGGACAATTCACCCCTCCACTTT
CDR3 protein: CASSLSWGQDNSPLHF

clone size: few
D gene: NA
J gene: TRBJ1-1
V gene: TRBV6-5
CDR3 DNA: TGTGCCAGCAGCCCAACACCGAACACTGAAGCTTTCTTT
CDR3 protein: CASSPTPNTEAFF

clone size: NA
D gene: NA
J gene: TRBJ2-7
V gene: TRBV24-1
CDR3 DNA: TGTGCCACCAGTGACCCCTCAGGAGCGGGGCAGTACTTC
CDR3 protein: CATSDPSGAGQYF

clone size: once
D gene: TRBD2
J gene: TRBJ2-1
V gene: TRBV27
CDR3 DNA: TGTGCCAGCAGTTTACGTGGCGAGCGGGGGAACAATGAGCAGTTCTTC
CDR3 protein: CASSLRGERGNNEQFF

clone size: once
D gene: NA
J gene: TRBJ1-5
V gene: TRBV23-1
CDR3 DNA: TGCGCCACCTCCCGGGACAAGGCCTTCTCTAACAATCAGCCCCAGCATTTT
CDR3 protein: CATSRDKAFSNNQPQHF

clone size: once
D gene: NA
J gene: TRBJ1-6
V gene: TRBV7-2
CDR3 DNA: TGTGCCAGCAGCTCACAGCATTCACCCCTCCACTTT
CDR3 protein: CASSSQHSPLHF

clone size: NA
D gene: NA
J gene: TRBJ1-1
V gene: TRBV11-2
CDR3 DNA: TGTGCCAGCAGCTTAGAAGGATACATGAACACTGAAGCTTTCTTT
CDR3 protein: CASSLEGYMNTEAFF

clone size: NA
D gene: TRBD1
J gene: TRBJ1-5
V gene: TRBV27
CDR3 DNA: TGTGCCAGCAGAACAGGGGGATTCAATCAGCCCCAGCATTTT
CDR3 protein: CASRTGGFNQPQHF

clone size: NA
D gene: NA
J gene: TRBJ2-1
V gene: TRBV14
CDR3 DNA: TGTGCCAGCAGCCAAGATAGCTCGGCCAACGAGCAGTTCTTC
CDR3 protein: CASSQDSSANEQFF

clone size: NA
D gene: NA
J gene: TRBJ1-2
V gene: TRBV3-1/TRBV3-2
CDR3 DNA: TGTGCCAGCAGCCAAGGTTCCGGCCCCTATGGCTACACCTTC
CDR3 protein: CASSQGSGPYGYTF

clone size: NA
D gene: NA
J gene: TRBJ1-1
V gene: TRBV5-4
CDR3 DNA: TGTGCCAGCAGCAAACTCGGGAGTCAGCTGAACACTGAAGCTTTCTTT
CDR3 protein: CASSKLGSQLNTEAFF

clone size: NA
D gene: NA
J gene: TRBJ2-7
V gene: TRBV6-1
CDR3 DNA: TGTGCCAGCAGTGAACACCTCTCCTACGAGCAGTACTTC
CDR3 protein: CASSEHLSYEQYF

clone size: NA
D gene: TRBD1
J gene: TRBJ2-5
V gene: TRBV5-1
CDR3 DNA: TGCGCCAGCAGCAGGGGACAGGGGGAAGAGACCCAGTACTTC
CDR3 protein: CASSRGQGEETQYF

clone size: once
D gene: NA
J gene: TRBJ1-2
V gene: TRBV9
CDR3 DNA: TGTGCCAGCAGCAGACAAGACAGTACTGTGGGCTATGGCTACACCTTC
CDR3 protein: CASSRQDSTVGYGYTF

clone size: NA
D gene: NA
J gene: TRBJ1-5
V gene: TRBV28
CDR3 DNA: TGTGCCAGCGCCTATAGCAATCAGCCCCAGCATTTT
CDR3 protein: CASAYSNQPQHF

clone size: NA
D gene: TRBD1
J gene: TRBJ2-1
V gene: TRBV29-1
CDR3 DNA: TGCAGCGCCGACAGACAGGGAAACAATGAGCAGTTCTTC
CDR3 protein: CSADRQGNNEQFF

clone size: NA
D gene: NA
J gene: TRBJ1-6
V gene: TRBV6-5
CDR3 DNA: TGTGCCAGCAGTTACGACAGTAATTCACCCCTCCACTTT
CDR3 protein: CASSYDSNSPLHF

clone size: NA
D gene: TRBD1
J gene: TRBJ2-7
V gene: TRBV7-2
CDR3 DNA: TGTGCCAGCAGCCTGGGACAGGGGCGGCGAGAGCAGTACTTC
CDR3 protein: CASSLGQGRREQYF